This TCR beta chain was sequenced during a study of shared clonotypes between healthy human individuals. This clone was found once. Generated by immunoSEQ multiplex PCR, the TCRdb table keeps only in-frame clones and is missing some. The sample includes about 2.4 million clones, more than 85% of them seen just once. Per the germline V gene, CDR1 is SGHDT and CDR2 is YYEEEE. CDR3 length: 13 residues. V was shortened by 4 bases and J by 6 bases, with 11 bases between the two germline ends. The source material was naive CD4+ T cells from PBMCs. Subset: CD45RA+ positively selected. The source of this sequence is a man between 18 and 35 years old in good health. Some clones in this sample may be carry-over from other donors' samples. The rearrangement links TRBV5-6 to TRBJ2-1; D is undetermined. The CDR3 nucleotides read TGTGCCAGCAGCCTGACTGTTTCCAATGAGCAGTTCTTC. This sequence encodes CASSLTVSNEQFF.